This TCR beta chain was sequenced for a study of T cells in Graves' hyperthyroidism and ophthalmopathy. Points from the study as a whole: In blood, most of the thyroid clonotypes expanded above 0.001 were also present.

Authors of the study amplified TCR beta CDR3 regions from RNA transcripts. With the HTBI primer set, the TCR CDR3 went through a first round of RT-PCR. Each CDR3 protein is one row after TCRdb ran MiXCR on the multiplex PCR reads. This table has fewer than 450,000 distinct CDR3 sequences, approximately 18% appearing once. The CDR3 sequence is 15 residues long. V lost 8 bases to trimming and J lost 1 base, with 17 bases between them. Germline values: CDR1 ENHRY, CDR2 SYGVKD. A remark on this clonotype: Its antigen is undetermined.

Any patient presenting with uncontrolled infection, other autoimmune disease, pregnancy or lactation was left out. Clinical symptoms, serum thyroxine and TRAb, thyroid ultrasound and orbital computed tomography together formed the diagnostic basis. The source is a man aged 18 to 29 with Graves' ophthalmopathy. The chain has TRBV10-3 and TRBJ1-1; D is undetermined. Input material: blood. Here the CDR3 DNA reads TGTGCCATCCGCTCGCCCCGTTTGGAGAACACTGAAGCTTTCTTT. Residues: CAIRSPRLENTEAFF.